This entry lists 20 T cell receptor beta chains sequenced from one sample in a study of T cell responses to AZD1222 COVID-19 vaccine. TCRdb's table, derived via immunoSEQ multiplex PCR, lists solely in-frame clones and lacks some. Among nearly 100,000 clones, 70% to 90% were seen once, and the ten largest hold less than 3%. The specimen was peripheral blood, collected on day 0 of AZD1222 vaccination. These receptor sequences come from an adult in good health.

V usage is TRBV7-8 and J usage is TRBJ1-1; 9 bases agree with TRBD1. This CDR3 has 15 residues. In germline, CDR1 is SGHVS, CDR2 FQNEAQ. V shed 4 bases and J 6 bases; nucleotides not matched to a gene: 9. DNA for the CDR3: TGTGCCAGCAGCTCCGAACAGGGGGCGTCGGCTGAAGCTTTCTTT. It specifies CASSSEQGASAEAFF.

This chain links TRBV3-1 (or the pseudogene TRBV3-2) with TRBJ2-7; weak D call: TRBD2 (5 bases). V was shortened by 4 bases and J by 6 bases, with 7 bases between the two germline ends. Germline V gene lookup returns CDR1 LGHDT and CDR2 YNNKEL (reference sequence). The CDR3 extends over 11 amino acids. The CDR3: CASSLGSEQYF. DNA for the CDR3: TGTGCCAGCAGCCTGGGGAGCGAGCAGTACTTC.

This chain joins TRBV6-5 and TRBJ2-2; 11 bases map to TRBD1. CDR1 MNHEY and CDR2 SVGAGI come from the germline V gene. The CDR3 contains 16 residues. V lost 4 bases to trimming and J lost 7 bases; unmatched junction nucleotides: 8. This CDR3 reads CASSSSRTGGLGELFF. In DNA form, the CDR3 reads TGTGCCAGCAGTTCGTCCCGGACAGGGGGCCTCGGGGAGCTGTTTTTT.

The chain has TRBV28 and TRBJ1-1; D gene unclear. Germline values: CDR1 MDHEN, CDR2 SYDVKM. V gave up 8 bases and J gave up 8 bases, with 12 bases separating them. CDR3 size: 11 residues. CDR3 DNA sequence: TGTGCCAGCCTCGGGCTGTCCGAAGCTTTCTTT. Translated: CASLGLSEAFF.

V and J are TRBV12-3 or TRBV12-4 and TRBJ2-1; D assignment may be TRBD1 or TRBD2 (5 bases each). This CDR3 has 13 amino acids. The V gene lost 5 bases and the J gene lost 10 bases, with 15 bases spanning the gap. The CDR3 is CASSLTRDGEQFF. CDR3 DNA: TGTGCCAGCAGTCTGACCAGGGACGGGGAGCAGTTCTTC.

The rearrangement joins TRBV28 to TRBJ1-2; no clear D gene. The germline V and J ends were trimmed by 5 bases and 6 bases, with 13 bases remaining between them. The CDR3 runs to 13 residues. Germline V lookup: CDR1 MDHEN, CDR2 SYDVKM. CDR3: CASSVPVGHGYTF. DNA of the CDR3: TGTGCCAGCAGTGTCCCGGTGGGTCATGGCTACACCTTC.

As regards this clone: The junction shows a germline mismatch at one end, possibly a read error. The chain recombines TRBV5-1 with TRBJ2-3; D tentatively reads TRBD1 or TRBD2 (7 bases each). Germline-derived CDR1 and CDR2 are SGHRS and YFSETQ. CDR3 length: 12 residues. For the CDR3, the DNA is TGCGCCAGCAGCTCCAACCGACAGGGAGGGGATTTT. Encoded protein: CASSSNRQGGDF.

The chain couples TRBV2 to TRBJ2-2, with D unresolved. In germline, CDR1 is SNHLY, CDR2 FYNNEI. Trimming cost V 7 bases and J 3 bases, with 12 bases left between them. The CDR3 runs 14 residues. The CDR3 coding sequence is TGTGCCAGCAAACGGTCCGGAGACACCGGGGAGCTGTTTTTT. Translating it yields CASKRSGDTGELFF.

This chain links TRBV6-5 with TRBJ1-1, with a tentative D call TRBD1 (5 bases). CDR3 length: 13 amino acids. V was pared by 6 bases and J by 0 bases, with 8 bases between. Germline V CDR1 and CDR2: MNHEY, SVGAGI. CDR3 loop: CASRRGMNTEAFF. As DNA, the CDR3 is TGTGCCAGCAGGCGGGGCATGAACACTGAAGCTTTCTTT.

This chain connects TRBV2 to TRBJ1-1, with a tentative D call TRBD1 (5 bases). CDR3 length equals 13 residues. Germline lookup yields CDR1 SNHLY and CDR2 FYNNEI. Trimming pared 3 bases from V and 3 bases from J, leaving 8 bases between. This CDR3 is CASSDQGHTEAFF. DNA for the CDR3: TGTGCCAGCAGTGATCAGGGACACACTGAAGCTTTCTTT.

This clone was recorded only once. The rearrangement uses TRBV29-1 and TRBJ1-2; perhaps TRBD1 as D (6 bases). Looked up from germline, CDR1 is SQVTM and CDR2 is ANQGSEA. The CDR3 spans 13 residues. V lost 7 bases and J lost 3, with 15 bases in between. The CDR3 loop reads CSAGVGGDYGYTF. As DNA, the CDR3 is TGCAGCGCCGGAGTGGGGGGCGACTATGGCTACACCTTC.

For the CDR3, the DNA is TGTGCCCGAAATTCTGGAAACACCATATATTTT. This sequence encodes CARNSGNTIYF. This chain connects TRBV30 to TRBJ1-3, with unresolved D. Trimming removed 8 bases at V and 1 base at J, with 6 bases between. Germline CDR1 is GTSNPN and CDR2 is SVGIG (reference sequence). The CDR3 contains 11 residues.

The chain carries TRBV29-1 and TRBJ1-3, with D hard to call. The CDR3 has 11 amino acids. Trimming stripped 3 bases from V and 4 bases from J, with 4 bases between. Germline CDR1 SQVTM, CDR2 ANQGSEA. The CDR3: CSVDRGNTIYF. The CDR3 coding sequence is TGCAGCGTTGACAGGGGAAACACCATATATTTT.

The rearrangement joins TRBV9 to TRBJ2-5; 11 bases are a match to TRBD1. The CDR3 contains 13 residues. Germline V gene data show CDR1 as SGDLS and CDR2 as YYNGEE. With V trimmed by 3 bases and J by 10 bases, 5 bases remained unmatched. The CDR3 sequence: CASSGGTGGDQYF. CDR3 DNA sequence: TGTGCCAGCAGCGGCGGGACAGGGGGAGACCAGTACTTC.

The chain has TRBV30 and TRBJ2-2; tentative D call: TRBD1 (5 bases). The V end was cut by 1 base, the J end by 3 bases, with 9 bases between. Germline assignment: CDR1 GTSNPN and CDR2 SVGIG (reference sequence). The CDR3 runs 14 residues. CDR3 nucleotides: TGTGCCTGGAGTGCAGCCAGGGACACCGGGGAGCTGTTTTTT. This codes for CAWSAARDTGELFF.

The CDR3 here is CASSQGREYSPLHF. CDR3 bases: TGTGCCAGCAGCCAGGGCAGGGAGTATTCACCCCTCCACTTT. The chain has TRBV14 and TRBJ1-6; the D gene is possibly TRBD1 (5 bases). In germline, CDR1 is SGHDN, CDR2 FVKESK. V lost 3 bases, J lost 8 bases, and 11 bases lay in between. The CDR3 spans 14 residues.

The CDR3 reads CASNDRDEKLFF. DNA of the CDR3: TGTGCCAGCAACGACAGGGATGAAAAACTGTTTTTT. This chain links TRBV19 with TRBJ1-4, with TRBD1 matching 7 bases. The CDR3 spans 12 residues. The germline V gene encodes CDR1 LNHDA and CDR2 SQIVND (reference sequence). V was clipped by 9 bases and J by 6 bases; unmatched bases: 4.

The chain uses TRBV18 and TRBJ2-1; 7 nucleotides align to TRBD1. The CDR3 has 13 amino acids. The V and J ends lost 4 bases and 8 bases, in that order; junction bases with no gene match: 5. CDR1 is KGHSH, CDR2 LQKENI, per germline. The CDR3 coding sequence is TGTGCCAGCTCACATGGGACAGCGGATGAGCAGTTCTTC. Protein product: CASSHGTADEQFF. Combining the CDR3 with reference TRBV18 and TRBJ2-1 gives the whole variable domain NAGVMQNPRHLVRRRGQEARLRCSPMKGHSHVYWYRQLPEEGLKFMVYLQKENIIDESGMPKERFSAEFPKEGPSILRIQQVVRGDSAAYFCASSHGTADEQFFGPGTRLTVL.

This clone was recorded only once. V usage is TRBV28 and J usage is TRBJ1-1; D possibly corresponds to TRBD1 (5 bases). The CDR3 totals 17 residues. CDR1 and CDR2 from the germline V gene are MDHEN and SYDVKM. With 3 bases removed from V and 2 bases from J, the gap between germline ends came to 19 bases. In DNA form, the CDR3 reads TGTGCCAGCAGTTTTTACACCCCCTTCGACAGAAACACTGAAGCTTTCTTT. The encoded protein is CASSFYTPFDRNTEAFF. The complete variable domain, with remaining parts taken from reference TRBV28 and TRBJ1-1, reads DVKVTQSSRYLVKRTGEKVFLECVQDMDHENMFWYRQDPGLGLRLIYFSYDVKMKEKGDIPEGYSVSREKKERFSLILESASTNQTSMYLCASSFYTPFDRNTEAFFGQGTRLTVV.

The chain employs TRBV5-1 and TRBJ1-4; D perhaps matches TRBD1 (6 bases). CDR1 is SGHRS, CDR2 YFSETQ, per germline. CDR3 size: 14 residues. V shed 4 bases and J shed 3 bases, with 10 bases lying between them. CDR3 sequence (DNA): TGCGCCAGCAGCGTAGGACAGCCTAATGAAAAACTGTTTTTT. Its protein is CASSVGQPNEKLFF.